This TCR beta chain stems from a study of cytomegalovirus exposure and HLA in healthy donors (dated 2017 in TCRdb). A note on the overall study: An earlier analysis of roughly 570 of the donors reported 250 to 300 Gb of sequence data and 95 million to 120 million unique TCR beta sequences obtained from about 200 million T cells. A later genetic analysis took genome-wide SNP genotypes for 398 of the 666 donors and used that subset as a discovery cohort. HLA typing included class I and class II loci at four-digit resolution. Using immunosequencing, the study profiled T cell repertoires from 666 subjects and related those repertoires to cytomegalovirus serostatus. Around 320 gigabases of sequencing data and tens of millions of unique TCR sequences were included in an early release covering about 600 HLA-typed donors. A later analysis re-analyzed previously published TCR beta repertoires from 550 to 700 donors and added high-resolution HLA genotyping to study TCR occurrence patterns. Besides the first cohort of hundreds of subjects, a separate validation cohort made up of 95 to 150 different subjects was used. The later analysis used no new phenotypic data to find candidate immune exposures, relying instead on TCR beta sequences and their occurrence across donors. The number of typed donors differed by locus: about 620-640 for A, B, C, DRB1 and DQB1; 500 to 550 for DQA1; approximately 600 for DPA1; and around 490 for DPB1. Because of strong linkage in the cohort, roughly five DR-DQ haplotypes were treated as single units for association and clustering. Among roughly 400 genotyped donors of the cohort, an average of roughly 230,000 unique TCR beta nucleotide sequences was sequenced per donor, of which 15% to 20% were non-productive. The study combined high-throughput TCR immunosequencing, statistical association of individual TCRs with disease status, and machine learning to predict cytomegalovirus infection status. To decide whether each TCR beta V gene segment behaved as functional or pseudogenic, an earlier analysis of some 600 of the donors relied on high-throughput TCR beta sequencing. All discovery cohort repertoires had been generated on a single sequencing platform. The aim of the study was to test whether cataloging public T cell receptors could identify signatures of past pathogen exposure. Donor age, sex, ethnicity and CMV serostatus were collected together with the repertoire data. Of the roughly 430 genotyped donors, 65% to 90% fell in the genetic ancestry cluster associated with self-reported Caucasian donors.

Note on this clone: There is no known antigen for this receptor. Base qualities are missing; no much larger clone stands one base away.

The cohort was made up of about 670 healthy bone marrow donors. All cohort members were sampled while nominally healthy, although unrecorded immune exposures were likely present. The donor tested CMV seronegative, placing the donor among the 300 to 400 seronegative members of the cohort. Each donor provided a peripheral blood sample, and peripheral blood mononuclear cells were used for TCR beta sequencing. The Qiagen DNeasy Blood Extraction Kit was used to extract genomic DNA from the blood cell samples. Broad study findings and their caveats: Broadly in line with IMGT annotations, most TCR beta V segments showed up in productive rearrangements about 87% or about 30% of the time in an earlier analysis of 450 to 750 of the donors. In vitro tests confirmed that a few of the cytomegalovirus-associated TCR beta chains recognize cytomegalovirus antigens. Linkage disequilibrium might explain the correlated functional status among segregating V segments, but an unknown experimental factor could not be excluded. The cohort was sequenced for TCR beta chains only, and without alpha or paired-chain data the features that could be detected were limited. A further reported finding was that TCR beta sequences accurately predicted the HLA-A and HLA-B alleles for most subjects in the first cohort. According to a later analysis, most CMV-associated TCR beta chains appeared to be HLA-restricted, and the HLA associations seemed to be driven largely by CMV exposure. The authors suggested that the approach could potentially be generalized to other disease states and immunological phenotypes. Across donors, most TCR sequences were observed very rarely, whereas some public TCRs were present in many individuals. An association between a missense DCLRE1C variant and V-gene and J-gene trimming of TCR beta chains was found in a later genetic analysis and replicated in an independent cohort. According to a later genetic analysis, donors in an Asian-associated ancestry cluster had fewer N-insertions in productive TCRs than the roughly 700-donor mean. A cluster of highly shared sequence variants was judged likely to be a technical artifact of the sequencing pipeline. Sequencing depth was assumed to be roughly uniform across donors in the presence/absence analyses, though that assumption may not hold. Some 16 rarely observed V segments, including chromosome 9 orphons, were excluded from the earlier analysis of several hundred of the donors because counts were too low. Because HLA typing was unavailable for some donors at each locus, only the typed subset was used in association tests. According to a later analysis, TCR association rates differed among HLA loci, with DRB1 alleles showing the most associated TCRs and HLA-C alleles showing the fewest. CMV serostatus was the only immune exposure information available for the cohort. In the study, approximately 150 TCR beta chains were listed as associated with cytomegalovirus. When HLA alleles, especially DR and DQ, strongly co-occurred, attributing TCR associations to individual alleles was difficult. In a later analysis, HLA-associated TCR beta chains were found to be more clonally expanded and to have lower generation probabilities than equally common non-associated chains. Several of the top co-occurrence clusters appeared to be linked to parvovirus B19, influenza, CMV and Epstein-Barr virus, according to a later analysis. At a false discovery rate of 0.05, a later analysis linked 15,000 to 20,000 TCR beta sequences to specific HLA alleles. In both the original and validation cohorts, the classifier was reported to diagnose cytomegalovirus status with high specificity and sensitivity.

Library prep was done by the immunoSEQ multiplex PCR assay. The multiplex PCR relied on a mix of 60 forward primers for TCR Vbeta segments and 13 reverse primers for TCR Jbeta segments. A multiplex PCR assay on genomic DNA amplified the CDR3 region of rearranged TCR beta genes. The Illumina HiSeq System was used to sequence the amplified TCR beta libraries as 87-base-pair reads. The authors' pipeline ran thus. A later analysis counted approximately 84 million unique TCR beta chains across the 650 to 800 repertoires, and around 12 million of these chains were shared by at least two donors. A nearest-neighbor algorithm error-corrected the raw reads and collapsed the reads into unique sequences, merging closely related sequences to remove PCR and sequencing errors. To assign V, D and J gene segments, CDR3 sequences were aligned to IMGT reference sequences. For a sequence to be retained, at least a six-nucleotide match to both a V gene segment and a J gene segment was required. Rearrangements were called productive when the CDR3 lacked stop codons and stayed in frame with V and J; all others were non-productive. CDR3 was defined by IMGT convention, running from the second conserved V-encoded cysteine to the conserved J-encoded phenylalanine. In an earlier analysis of more than 550 of the donors, sequences lacking an unambiguous match to a single V gene segment were excluded. In an earlier analysis of more than 500 of the donors, a V segment was called functional when productive rearrangements were above 56.7%, and segregating when the standard deviation between donors exceeded 5%. To diagnose cytomegalovirus status from the catalog of TCR beta chain sequences, a statistical classification framework was built. A later analysis assigned V and J genes by comparing TCR nucleotide sequences with IMGT/GENE-DB human TR gene sequences. A later analysis assigned CDR3 sequences and most-parsimonious VDJ recombination scenarios with the TCRdist pipeline. In a later analysis, each TCR beta chain was defined by its CDR3 amino acid sequence together with its V-gene family, and reads without a unique V-gene family were excluded. A later analysis removed several hundred highly shared, low-generation-probability nucleotide sequences to deal with suspected cross-contamination and a sequencing artifact. In a later analysis, a clonal expansion index for each public chain was calculated from normalized within-repertoire ranks of inferred template counts. Generation probabilities in a later analysis came from a VDJ recombination model fitted to out-of-frame rearrangements, and those results were checked against IGoR. In a later analysis, hypergeometric tests were used to score TCR-TCR, TCR-HLA and TCR-CMV co-occurrence, with a repertoire-size bias correction applied to TCR pairs. To estimate false discovery rates, a later analysis permuted the HLA or CMV assignments 20 times. In a later analysis, co-occurring TCRs were grouped with DBSCAN, and TCRdist sequence similarity was added when clustering was performed within HLA-allele-positive subsets. Repertoires with fewer than 30,000 or more than 120,000 public chains were left out of co-occurrence clustering, as were about 5 repertoires with anomalous nucleotide sharing. Entries here come from immuneACCESS through TCRdb and include only in-frame sequences with V and J called. Some clones fail to appear in such tables; in the studies checked, an unresolved V gene covers under half of the shortfall, and the cause of the remainder is unknown. D and trimming were read from the DNA, whereas the V and J calls and clone size are those reported in that table. This sample comprises 150,000 or so clones, roughly 80% of them detected only once. Jointly, the top ten make up 3% to 4% of the sample.

Sequenced material: PBMCs. The clonotype comes from a woman aged 35 to 49 in good health and CMV-seronegative.

In nucleotides, the sequence is TGTGCCAGTAAGTCCCAGGGCTACGAGCAGTACTTC. Its protein product is CASKSQGYEQYF. The rearrangement combines TRBV2 with TRBJ2-7; possibly the D gene is TRBD1, per 5 matching bases. Per the germline V gene, SNHLY is the CDR1 and FYNNEI is the CDR2. Trimming costs V 9 bases and J 3 bases, and their ends lie 12 bases apart. The CDR3 holds 12 amino acids from the cysteine to the phenylalanine. The only DNA kept is the CDR3, 36 bases in frame from the first base.